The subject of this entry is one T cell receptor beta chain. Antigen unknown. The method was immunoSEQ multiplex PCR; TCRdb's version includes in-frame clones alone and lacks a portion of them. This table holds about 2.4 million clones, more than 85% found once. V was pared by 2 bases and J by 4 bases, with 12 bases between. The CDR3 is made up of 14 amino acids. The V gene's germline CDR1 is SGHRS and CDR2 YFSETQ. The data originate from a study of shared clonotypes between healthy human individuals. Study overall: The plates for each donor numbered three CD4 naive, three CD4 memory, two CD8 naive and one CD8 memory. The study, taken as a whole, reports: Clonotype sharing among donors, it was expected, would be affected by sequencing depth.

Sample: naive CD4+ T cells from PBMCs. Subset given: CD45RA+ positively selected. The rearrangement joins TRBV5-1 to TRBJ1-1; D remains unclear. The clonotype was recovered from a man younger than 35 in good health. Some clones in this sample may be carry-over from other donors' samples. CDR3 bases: TGCGCCAGCAGCTTCCAAGGGCCCGGCACTGAAGCTTTCTTT. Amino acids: CASSFQGPGTEAFF.